The 22 T cell receptor beta chains below were found in one sample sequenced in a study of Graves' ophthalmopathy and Graves' hyperthyroidism listed by TCRdb under 2018. TCRdb shows the sequencer as Illumina HiSeq 2000. TCR beta CDR3 regions were amplified from RNA transcripts for repertoire sequencing. The first round was an RT-PCR using HTBI primers with the Qiagen OneStep RT-PCR kit, and this first round was followed by a second-round multiplex PCR, then size selection and purification. The public reads were quality trimmed at Q25 with fastp and then assembled into clones with MiXCR by TCRdb, keeping productive beta chains. Merged by CDR3 protein, the rows form single entries marked with the most common genes and DNA. This sample has approximately 330,000 distinct CDR3 sequences in its table, and 15% to 20% of those were observed once. The top ten clones comprise over 9% of the sample. Source material: peripheral blood. The receptors were gathered from an adult man with Graves' ophthalmopathy.

This clonotype was seen at least ten times. V usage is TRBV20-1 and J usage is TRBJ1-2; 7 bases align to TRBD1. Germline CDR1 DFQATT, CDR2 SNEGSKA (reference sequence). This CDR3 region has 13 residues. V lost 5 bases and J lost 7; bases outside the gene matches: 10. Here the CDR3 DNA reads TGCAGTGCTGGTCACCGACAGGGTTTTGGCTACACCTTC. Its translation is CSAGHRQGFGYTF.

This clonotype was detected ten times or more. The chain has TRBV11-2 and TRBJ1-1; TRBD1 aligns across 9 bases. Germline V CDR1 and CDR2: SGHAT, FQNNGV. The V gene end was trimmed by 5 bases and the J gene end by 1 base; junction bases not matched to a gene: 8. This CDR3 contains 16 residues. This CDR3 is CASSRGQGIRNTEAFF. The CDR3, as DNA: TGTGCCAGCAGCCGTGGACAGGGGATTCGGAACACTGAAGCTTTCTTT.

This clonotype has a count of ten or more. The J gene is TRBJ2-7, the V gene TRBV9; D possibly corresponds to TRBD1 (6 bases). V lost 0 bases, J lost 6 bases, and 22 bases lay in between. CDR3 length: 17 residues. Per the germline V gene, CDR1 is SGDLS and CDR2 is YYNGEE. In nucleotides, the CDR3 is TGTGCCAGCAGCGTAGACTTCCAGGGGTTGGGTCGTGGCGAGCAGTACTTC. It specifies CASSVDFQGLGRGEQYF.

This clonotype showed up many times. V and J are TRBV12-3 or TRBV12-4 and TRBJ1-2, with TRBD1 as a possible D gene (5 bases). V lost 0 bases to trimming and J lost 3 bases, with 5 bases between them. This CDR3 region has 13 residues. The CDR3 DNA reads as TGTGCCAGCAGTTTAGCGGGGCACTATGGCTACACCTTC. Translated, it gives CASSLAGHYGYTF.

The chain couples TRBV27 to TRBJ2-7; TRBD1 aligns across 7 bases. J was trimmed by 4 bases and V by 6 bases; bases with no gene match: 12. The CDR3 is 15 amino acids. Germline V gene lookup returns CDR1 MNHEY and CDR2 SMNVEV (reference sequence). Here the CDR3 DNA reads TGTGCCAGCAGCGAGAGGGCAGGGGGTAGTTACGAGCAGTACTTC. Translation: CASSERAGGSYEQYF.

This clonotype has just a few counts. The rearrangement links TRBV20-1 to TRBJ1-1; no definite D call. The V and J ends lost 2 bases and 5 bases respectively, with 12 bases between them. The CDR3 covers 13 residues. Germline assignment: CDR1 DFQATT and CDR2 SNEGSKA (reference sequence). The CDR3 region has the DNA TGCAGTGCTAGAAAGGGTTCTAATACTGAAGCTTTCTTT. Protein product: CSARKGSNTEAFF.

This clonotype has a count of ten or more. The genes are TRBV5-1 and TRBJ1-6; D is unresolved. This CDR3 comprises 15 residues. V shed 1 base and J shed 9 bases, with 14 bases lying between them. From germline, CDR1 is SGHRS and CDR2 YFSETQ. CDR3 in amino acids: CASSLSGDAGSPLHF. CDR3 coding DNA: TGCGCCAGCAGCTTGAGCGGGGATGCTGGTTCACCCCTCCACTTT.

The V gene is TRBV29-1, the J gene TRBJ1-1, with no clear D. Trimming took off 6 bases at V and 0 bases at J, with 11 bases between the two ends. This CDR3 comprises 13 residues. Germline loops: CDR1 SQVTM, CDR2 ANQGSEA. The CDR3 sequence: CSVAVTMNTEAFF. For the CDR3, the DNA is TGCAGCGTAGCCGTAACCATGAACACTGAAGCTTTCTTT.

There are many counts of this clonotype. The genes are TRBV5-1 and TRBJ2-7, with TRBD1 matching over 8 bases. The CDR3 is 16 amino acids. Trimming removed 6 bases from V and 2 bases from J; junction bases left unmatched: 13. Germline assignment: CDR1 SGHRS and CDR2 YFSETQ. The CDR3 loop is CASNRNVGTGTYEQYF. CDR3 nucleotide sequence: TGCGCCAGCAACCGGAATGTCGGGACAGGAACCTACGAGCAGTACTTC. Drawing the rest from reference TRBV5-1 and TRBJ2-7, the complete variable domain is KAGVTQTPRYLIKTRGQQVTLSCSPISGHRSVSWYQQTPGQGLQFLFEYFSETQRNKGNFPGRFSGRQFSNSRSEMNVSTLELGDSALYLCASNRNVGTGTYEQYFGPGTRLTVT.

This clonotype was seen at least ten times. This chain connects TRBV30 to TRBJ1-1; D uncertain. The germline V gene encodes CDR1 GTSNPN and CDR2 SVGIG (reference sequence). Trimming pared 4 bases from V and 1 base from J, leaving 10 bases between. This CDR3 spans 13 amino acids. As DNA, the CDR3 is TGTGCCTGGAAATGGACGGCGAACACTGAAGCTTTCTTT. Its protein product is CAWKWTANTEAFF.

The J gene is TRBJ1-1, the V gene TRBV2; 10 bases map to TRBD1. The CDR3 length is 14 residues. CDR1 and CDR2 (germline): SNHLY, FYNNEI. Germline trimming cut 10 bases from V and 7 bases from J; bases unmatched to any gene: 12. This chain's CDR3 is CATLRDRGRGEAFF. The CDR3, as DNA: TGTGCCACGCTCCGGGACAGGGGTCGGGGTGAAGCTTTCTTT.

This clonotype appeared many times. The CDR3 coding sequence is TGTGCCATCAGTGCCCAACTAACCGAGCAGTACTTC. It specifies CAISAQLTEQYF. The genes are TRBV10-3 and TRBJ2-7; D uncertain. CDR3 length: 12 residues. CDR1 is ENHRY and CDR2 is SYGVKD in the germline V gene. Deletions cut 4 bases from V and 6 bases from J, with 10 bases between.

This clonotype was found many times. The V call is TRBV27, the J call TRBJ2-7; TRBD1 or TRBD2 may be the D gene (6 bases each). The length of the CDR3 is 13 residues. The germline V gene has CDR1 MNHEY and CDR2 SMNVEV (reference sequence). Trimming left V 0 bases short and J 8 bases short, with 11 bases between. Here the CDR3 reads CASSLSGGPQQYF. CDR3 bases: TGTGCCAGCAGTTTATCAGGGGGGCCCCAGCAGTACTTC.

This clonotype has just a few counts. The V call is TRBV15, the J call TRBJ1-2, with 9 bases lining up with TRBD1. J gave up 8 bases and V 3 bases, and 7 bases lay outside the gene matches. This CDR3 has 14 amino acids. Germline assignment: CDR1 LNHNV and CDR2 YYDKDF (reference sequence). The CDR3 sequence is CATSSRTGTGGYTF. DNA of the CDR3: TGTGCCACCAGCAGCCGTACCGGGACAGGGGGCTACACCTTC.

This clonotype was found many times. This chain connects TRBV24-1 to TRBJ1-2; 8 bases agree with TRBD1. With V trimmed by 3 bases and J by 11 bases, 16 bases remained unmatched. The germline CDR1 and CDR2 sequences are KGHDR and SFDVKD. The CDR3 has 16 residues. This CDR3 reads CATSDPQKPGGYLYTF. The CDR3 coding sequence is TGTGCCACCAGTGATCCTCAAAAGCCAGGGGGCTATCTGTACACCTTC.

This clonotype occurred many times. The chain is built from TRBV4-1 and TRBJ2-2, with 13 bases that match TRBD2. Germline CDR1 reads MGHRA; CDR2 reads YSYEKL. Unmatched junction bases numbered 3, after V lost 4 bases and J lost 1 base. CDR3 length: 17 residues. The CDR3 protein is CASSRWTSGGNTGELFF. CDR3 nucleotides: TGCGCCAGCAGCCGCTGGACTAGCGGGGGGAACACCGGGGAGCTGTTTTTT.

This clonotype was observed many times. This sequence joins TRBV6-6 and TRBJ2-7; 8 bases match TRBD2. The CDR3 runs 14 residues. V shed 3 bases, J shed 4 bases, and the junction held 5 bases outside the gene matches. CDR1 MNHNY and CDR2 SVGAGI come from the germline V gene (reference sequence). CDR3 nucleotides: TGTGCCAGCAGTTATAGGGCTAGCGGGTACGAGCAGTACTTC. This sequence encodes CASSYRASGYEQYF.

This clonotype was found many times. The J gene is TRBJ2-5, the V gene TRBV15; TRBD2 might be the D (6 bases). The CDR3 has 16 residues. Trimming took 0 bases from V and 1 from J, leaving 12 bases between them. Germline CDR1 LNHNV, CDR2 YYDKDF (reference sequence). This CDR3 reads CATSREFAEGQETQYF. CDR3 nucleotide sequence: TGTGCCACCAGCAGAGAGTTTGCGGAGGGCCAAGAGACCCAGTACTTC.

Many counts were recorded for this clonotype. The chain uses TRBV5-1 and TRBJ2-4; TRBD1 matches 9 bases. Germline CDR1 reads SGHRS; CDR2 reads YFSETQ. Trimming took 0 bases from V and 6 from J; bases not matched to a gene: 4. The CDR3 contains 15 residues. Written as DNA, the CDR3 is TGCGCCAGCAGCTTGGACGGGACAGGGATAAACATTCAGTACTTC. This translates into CASSLDGTGINIQYF. Using reference TRBV5-1 and TRBJ2-4 for the parts outside the CDR3, the full variable domain is KAGVTQTPRYLIKTRGQQVTLSCSPISGHRSVSWYQQTPGQGLQFLFEYFSETQRNKGNFPGRFSGRQFSNSRSEMNVSTLELGDSALYLCASSLDGTGINIQYFGAGTRLSVL.

This clonotype was observed at least ten times. This sequence joins TRBV29-1 and TRBJ2-6, with TRBD2 as a possible D gene (6 bases). The CDR3 has 15 amino acids. V was trimmed by 1 base and J by 2 bases, leaving 9 bases between them. Germline-derived CDR1 and CDR2 are SQVTM and ANQGSEA. The CDR3 protein is CSVEGSGAGANVLTF. The CDR3 DNA is TGCAGCGTTGAAGGGTCGGGGGCTGGGGCCAACGTCCTGACTTTC.

J is TRBJ2-2 and V is TRBV12-3 or TRBV12-4, with a possible D match to TRBD1 (8 bases). The CDR3 consists of 17 residues. The V gene lost 6 bases and the J gene lost 4 bases, with 21 bases spanning the gap. The CDR3 sequence: CASSDRGGVGGTGELFF. The CDR3 nucleotides are TGTGCCAGCAGCGACAGGGGAGGGGTTGGAGGCACCGGGGAGCTGTTTTTT.

This clonotype was seen ten or more times. The rearrangement uses TRBV2 and TRBJ2-7; 12 bases are shared with TRBD1. Per germline, CDR1 SNHLY and CDR2 FYNNEI. This CDR3 region has 13 residues. Trimming at V came to 9 bases and at J to 5 bases, leaving 5 bases not matched to a gene. For the CDR3, the DNA is TGTGCCAGTGGGACAGGGGGCGTCGACGAGCAGTACTTC. It yields the protein CASGTGGVDEQYF. Full variable domain (remainder filled in from reference TRBV2 and TRBJ2-7): EPEVTQTPSHQVTQMGQEVILRCVPISNHLYFYWYRQILGQKVEFLVSFYNNEISEKSEIFDDQFSVERPDGSNFTLKIRSTKLEDSAMYFCASGTGGVDEQYFGPGTRLTVT.